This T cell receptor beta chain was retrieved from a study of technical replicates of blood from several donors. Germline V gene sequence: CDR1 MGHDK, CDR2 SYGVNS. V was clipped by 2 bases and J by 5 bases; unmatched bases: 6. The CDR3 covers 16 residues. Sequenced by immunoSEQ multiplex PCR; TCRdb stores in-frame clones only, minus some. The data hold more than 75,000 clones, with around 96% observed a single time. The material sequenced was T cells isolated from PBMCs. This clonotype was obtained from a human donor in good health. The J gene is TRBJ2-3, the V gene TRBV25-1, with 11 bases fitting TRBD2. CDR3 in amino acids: CASSEGTSGRRDTQYF. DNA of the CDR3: TGTGCCAGCAGTGAAGGAACTAGCGGGAGAAGAGATACGCAGTATTTT.